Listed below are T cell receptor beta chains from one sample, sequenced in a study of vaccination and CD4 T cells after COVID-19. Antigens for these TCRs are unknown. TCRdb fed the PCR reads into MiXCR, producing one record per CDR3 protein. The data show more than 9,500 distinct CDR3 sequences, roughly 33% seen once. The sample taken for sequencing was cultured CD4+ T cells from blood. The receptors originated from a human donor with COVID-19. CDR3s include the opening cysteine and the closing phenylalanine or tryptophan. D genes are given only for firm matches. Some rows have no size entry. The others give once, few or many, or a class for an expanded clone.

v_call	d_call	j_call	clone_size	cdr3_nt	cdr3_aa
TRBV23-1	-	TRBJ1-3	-	TGCGCCAGCAGTCAATCTTATTTT	CASSQSYF
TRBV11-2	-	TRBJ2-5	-	TGTGCCAGCAGCTCCCTGTTAGCCTTGCAAGAGACCCAGTACTTC	CASSSLLALQETQYF
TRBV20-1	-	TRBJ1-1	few	TGCAGTGCTAGAGCAGACGGGAACACTGAAGCTTTCTTT	CSARADGNTEAFF
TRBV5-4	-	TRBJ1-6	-	TGTGCCAGCAGCTTTGGTCAGATCTATAATTCACCCCTCCACTTT	CASSFGQIYNSPLHF
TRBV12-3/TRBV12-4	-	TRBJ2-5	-	TGTGCCAGCAGTTTAAGGGGGGGAGAGACCCAGTACTTC	CASSLRGGETQYF
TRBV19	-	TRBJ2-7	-	TGTGCCAGTAGTATAGGGGCGGCTAGCAGTTACGAGCAGTACTTC	CASSIGAASSYEQYF
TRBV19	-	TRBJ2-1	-	TGTACCCGTGGGGCCAAGTACAATGAGCAGTTCTTC	CTRGAKYNEQFF
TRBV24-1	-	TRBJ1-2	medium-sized	TGTGCCACCAGGGGGGCCCGAGCTAACTATGGCTACACCTTC	CATRGARANYGYTF
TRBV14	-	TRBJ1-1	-	TGTGCCAGCAGCCAAGATTCAATTGGGGGACTAACTGAAGCTTTCTTT	CASSQDSIGGLTEAFF
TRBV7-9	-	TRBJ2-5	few	TGTGCCAGCAGCTTGCCCGGGGGTCCCCAAGAGACCCAGTACTTC	CASSLPGGPQETQYF
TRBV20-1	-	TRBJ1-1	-	TGCAGTGCTAGACCGGCAGTAGCAGAAGCTTTCTTT	CSARPAVAEAFF
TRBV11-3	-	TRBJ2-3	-	TGTGCCAGCAGCTTAGACTCCCCGCGAGGCACAGATACGCAGTATTTT	CASSLDSPRGTDTQYF
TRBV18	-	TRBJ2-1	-	TGTGCCAGCTCACCCCGGAGCACCTACAATGAGCAGTTCTTC	CASSPRSTYNEQFF
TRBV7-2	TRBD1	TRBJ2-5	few	TGTGCCAGCAGCAAGCCGGGACAGATGGGAGAGACCCAGTACTTC	CASSKPGQMGETQYF
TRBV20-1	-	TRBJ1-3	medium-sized	TGCAGTGCTGGAGGAGGTAGAAACACCATATATTTT	CSAGGGRNTIYF
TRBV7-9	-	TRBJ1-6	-	TGTGCCAGCAGCTTAGCGCAAATGGTTAATTTACCCCTCCACTTT	CASSLAQMVNLPLHF
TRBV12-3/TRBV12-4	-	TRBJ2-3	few	TGTGCCAGCAGGCGAAGCCCCAACACAGATACGCAGTATTTT	CASRRSPNTDTQYF
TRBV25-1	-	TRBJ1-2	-	TGTGCCAGCAGTGAAGGGGGATCTCGGGGCTACACCTTC	CASSEGGSRGYTF
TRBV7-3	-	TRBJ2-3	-	TGTGCCAGCAGCTACAGAAAGGGTTCAGATACGCAGTATTTT	CASSYRKGSDTQYF
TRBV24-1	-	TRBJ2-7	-	TGTGCCACCAGTGACCCCGGAAGGGGGGGCTACGAGCAGTACTTC	CATSDPGRGGYEQYF
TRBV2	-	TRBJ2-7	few	TGTGCCAGCAGTGAATTTTACGAGCAGTACTTC	CASSEFYEQYF
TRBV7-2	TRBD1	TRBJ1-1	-	TGTGCCGCCAGCGTGACAGGGGCTATGAACACTGAAGCTTTCTTT	CAASVTGAMNTEAFF